The 30 T cell receptor beta chains presented below share a single source sample, sequenced in a study of blood T cell repertoires in COVID-19. Using immunoSEQ multiplex PCR, the repertoire was profiled, and TCRdb retains in-frame clones only, with some absent. The profile shows around 370,000 clones, 90% to 95% of them singletons. The sequenced sample consisted of peripheral blood. These receptors were obtained from a woman aged 18-29 years who had recovered from COVID-19.

The V call is TRBV4-1, the J call TRBJ2-3, with D possibly TRBD2 on 6 matching bases. From germline, CDR1 is MGHRA and CDR2 YSYEKL. V lost 1 base and J 2 bases, leaving 10 bases between the germline ends. The length of the CDR3 is 15 residues. The CDR3 protein is CASSQGPGDTDTQYF. The CDR3 DNA follows: TGCGCCAGCAGCCAAGGCCCGGGGGACACAGATACGCAGTATTTT.

The J gene is TRBJ1-5, the V gene TRBV9; 7 positions match TRBD1. Trimming cost V 3 bases and J 4 bases; bases outside gene matches: 4. CDR1 and CDR2 from the germline V gene are SGDLS and YYNGEE. The CDR3 loop spans 14 amino acids. The CDR3 loop reads CASSAGTENQPQHF. In DNA, the CDR3 is TGTGCCAGCAGCGCTGGGACAGAGAATCAGCCCCAGCATTTT.

The rearrangement links TRBV30 to TRBJ1-6; 7 nucleotides line up with TRBD1. V shed 2 bases and J 7 bases; nucleotides not matched to a gene: 11. Germline V lookup: CDR1 GTSNPN, CDR2 SVGIG (reference sequence). The CDR3 is made up of 16 amino acids. The CDR3 here is CAWSTRSGRGNSPLHF. Here the CDR3 DNA reads TGTGCCTGGAGTACCCGGTCAGGCAGGGGGAATTCACCCCTCCACTTT.

The J gene is TRBJ2-7, the V gene TRBV19, with a tentative D call TRBD1 (6 bases). The CDR3 consists of 13 residues. Germline loops: CDR1 LNHDA, CDR2 SQIVND (reference sequence). V gave up 6 bases and J gave up 5 bases, with 14 bases separating them. The CDR3 region is CASSPVGGDEQYV. The CDR3 bases are TGTGCCAGTAGCCCCGTAGGGGGAGACGAGCAGTACGTC.

V and J are TRBV9 and TRBJ2-2, with 7 nucleotides matching TRBD1. CDR3 size: 17 residues. V trimming: 4 bases; J trimming: 1 base; junction bases outside the gene matches: 10. Germline CDR1 SGDLS, CDR2 YYNGEE. CDR3 sequence (DNA): TGTGCCAGCAGCCTAGGGGGCTCTGTACTGAACACCGGGGAGCTGTTTTTT. It specifies CASSLGGSVLNTGELFF.

The rearrangement joins TRBV12-3 or TRBV12-4 to TRBJ2-1; tentative D call: TRBD2 (5 bases). Trimming took 7 bases from V and 6 from J, leaving 10 bases between them. The CDR3 is 12 residues long. This CDR3 reads CASNTRANEQFF. CDR3 coding DNA: TGTGCCAGCAACACTAGGGCCAATGAGCAGTTCTTC.

In the case of this clone: A far larger clone is only one base removed, so a read error is likely. The rearrangement uses TRBV2 and TRBJ1-2; the D gene is possibly TRBD1 (6 bases). CDR3 length: 13 residues. Trimming removed 7 bases from V and 0 bases from J, with 9 bases in between. The germline V gene has CDR1 SNHLY and CDR2 FYNNEI. CDR3: CASTRDTNYGYTF. As DNA, the CDR3 is TGTGCCAGCACCCGGGACACTAACTATGGCTACACCTTC. The variable domain in full, with the rest retrieved from reference TRBV2 and TRBJ1-2, is EPEVTQTPSHQVTQMGQEVILRCVPISNHLYFYWYRQILGQKVEFLVSFYNNEISEKSEIFDDQFSVERPDGSNFTLKIRSTKLEDSAMYFCASTRDTNYGYTFGSGTRLTVV.

This clone occurred once. This rearrangement joins TRBV6-5 to TRBJ1-1; 7 bases map to TRBD1. CDR1 MNHEY and CDR2 SVGAGI come from the germline V gene. CDR3 length: 13 residues. The V and J ends lost 8 bases and 1 base, in that order; junction bases with no gene match: 4. In DNA form, the CDR3 reads TGTGCCAGCGGTAGGGGGCCGAACACTGAAGCTTTCTTT. Translating it yields CASGRGPNTEAFF.

The gene calls are TRBV5-6 and TRBJ2-4, with 11 bases fitting TRBD2. V dropped 1 base and J dropped 0; count of bases not matched to a gene: 0. The CDR3 extends over 16 amino acids. Germline V gives CDR1 SGHDT, CDR2 YYEEEE. This CDR3 reads CASSLTSGRAKNIQYF. The CDR3 DNA reads TGTGCCAGCAGCTTGACTAGCGGGAGAGCCAAAAACATTCAGTACTTC.

J is TRBJ1-6 and V is TRBV6-5; TRBD1 matches 7 bases. The V and J ends lost 7 bases and 7 bases, in that order; junction bases with no gene match: 1. This CDR3 spans 12 amino acids. Germline V gene lookup returns CDR1 MNHEY and CDR2 SVGAGI. The CDR3 DNA follows: TGTGCCAGCACAGGGGGAAATTCACCCCTCCACTTT. Its protein is CASTGGNSPLHF.

The V call is TRBV28, the J call TRBJ1-2; maybe TRBD1 (6 bases). The CDR3 is made up of 13 amino acids. CDR1 MDHEN and CDR2 SYDVKM come from the germline V gene. V was cut by 6 bases and J by 3 bases, with 11 bases left in between. The CDR3 sequence is CASSPGQYYGYTF. In DNA form, the CDR3 reads TGTGCCAGCAGCCCCGGACAGTACTATGGCTACACCTTC.

The CDR3 DNA reads as TGTGCCAGCAGCTTAGGGAGTTACACCGGGGAGCTGTTTTTT. Its protein is CASSLGSYTGELFF. The chain combines TRBV7-2 with TRBJ2-2; D is unresolved. V lost 1 base, J lost 3 bases, and 6 bases lay in between. The CDR3 contains 14 residues. From germline, CDR1 is SGHTA and CDR2 FQGNSA.

The rearrangement uses TRBV30 and TRBJ1-5; D is perhaps TRBD1 (5 bases). CDR3 length: 13 amino acids. CDR1 is GTSNPN, CDR2 SVGIG, per germline (reference sequence). Trimming pared 2 bases from V and 2 bases from J, leaving 7 bases between. CDR3 sequence (DNA): TGTGCCTGGAGTACCAGGGGCAATCAGCCCCAGCATTTT. It yields the protein CAWSTRGNQPQHF.

The chain recombines TRBV20-1 with TRBJ1-2; D remains unclear. CDR1 is DFQATT, CDR2 SNEGSKA, per germline (reference sequence). The V and J ends lost 0 bases and 9 bases respectively, with 8 bases between them. The CDR3 extends over 11 amino acids. In DNA, the CDR3 is TGCAGTGCTAGAGATCTGCGGAGCTACACCTTC. Translated, it gives CSARDLRSYTF.

This chain uses TRBV7-9 with TRBJ1-4, with a weak D call TRBD1 (5 bases). This CDR3 has 12 amino acids. Germline CDR1 is SEHNR and CDR2 is FQNEAQ (reference sequence). V lost 2 bases and J 7 bases, leaving 5 bases between the germline ends. CDR3 sequence reads: CASSLRGEKLFF. DNA for the CDR3: TGTGCCAGCAGCTTAAGGGGTGAAAAACTGTTTTTT.

This chain links TRBV25-1 with TRBJ1-1; D not resolved. Germline CDR1 and CDR2: MGHDK and SYGVNS. CDR3 length: 14 amino acids. Trimming pared 7 bases from V and 0 bases from J, leaving 12 bases between. CDR3 nucleotides: TGTGCCAGCACCCCGGGGTCTCTGAACACTGAAGCTTTCTTT. Translating gives CASTPGSLNTEAFF.

V and J are TRBV27 and TRBJ1-2; 7 positions match TRBD1. The CDR3 is 13 residues long. The V gene's germline CDR1 is MNHEY and CDR2 SMNVEV (reference sequence). After removal of 4 bases from V and 3 bases from J, the junction contained 2 bases not matched to a gene. This CDR3 reads CASSYGTDYGYTF. CDR3 bases: TGTGCCAGCAGTTACGGGACAGACTATGGCTACACCTTC.

The rearrangement uses TRBV11-2 and TRBJ1-1; the D gene is possibly TRBD1 (5 bases). The CDR3 is 14 residues long. V lost 5 bases to trimming and J lost 2 bases, with 12 bases between them. Germline assignment: CDR1 SGHAT and CDR2 FQNNGV. The CDR3 coding sequence is TGTGCCAGCAGCGGTAGGGGAACCAACACTGAAGCTTTCTTT. It yields the protein CASSGRGTNTEAFF.

In its sample, this clone was seen many times. The chain couples TRBV12-5 to TRBJ2-1, with 8 bases that match TRBD1. CDR3 length: 15 residues. V shed 5 bases and J 12 bases; nucleotides not matched to a gene: 15. Germline assignment: CDR1 LGHNT and CDR2 FRNRAP. The CDR3: CASGQATLDGTGQFF. The CDR3 nucleotides read TGTGCTAGTGGTCAAGCTACCCTGGACGGGACAGGGCAGTTCTTC.

J is TRBJ2-2 and V is TRBV4-1, with D perhaps TRBD1 (5 bases). V was trimmed by 4 bases and J by 3 bases, leaving 15 bases between them. CDR3 size: 16 residues. CDR1 is MGHRA and CDR2 is YSYEKL in the germline V gene. CDR3 coding DNA: TGCGCCAGCAGCCCAAGGTTAGGGGTCGACACCGGGGAGCTGTTTTTT. Translation: CASSPRLGVDTGELFF.

The genes are TRBV3-1 (or the pseudogene TRBV3-2) and TRBJ1-5, with 8 nucleotides matching TRBD1. After removal of 1 base from V and 4 bases from J, the junction contained 6 bases not matched to a gene. CDR3 length equals 16 residues. The germline V gene encodes CDR1 LGHDT and CDR2 YNNKEL (reference sequence). CDR3 sequence reads: CASSQAPGGYNQPQHF. CDR3 DNA: TGTGCCAGCAGCCAAGCGCCAGGGGGCTATAATCAGCCCCAGCATTTT.

This sequence joins TRBV19 and TRBJ2-7; maybe TRBD1 (6 bases). The CDR3 length is 14 residues. Germline CDR1 is LNHDA and CDR2 is SQIVND (reference sequence). The V end lost 7 bases, the J end lost 6 bases, and 19 bases lay between the germline ends. CDR3 nucleotides: TGTGCCAGTACCTCCGAAGTGGGGGCTGGCGAGCAGTACGTC. Translating gives CASTSEVGAGEQYV.

The V gene is TRBV13, the J gene TRBJ2-3; possible D gene TRBD2, 6 bases. Germline V gene sequence: CDR1 PRHDT, CDR2 FYEKMQ (reference sequence). V was clipped by 2 bases and J by 6 bases, with 12 bases between them. The CDR3 covers 14 residues. The chain's CDR3 is CASSLSGVKDTQYF. The CDR3 nucleotides read TGTGCCAGCAGCTTATCGGGAGTCAAGGATACGCAGTATTTT.

The J gene is TRBJ2-3, the V gene TRBV4-1; 9 bases agree with TRBD2. Unmatched junction bases numbered 4, after V lost 1 base and J lost 2 bases. Germline CDR1 MGHRA, CDR2 YSYEKL. This CDR3 has 16 amino acids. The CDR3 reads CASSQGLAENTDTQYF. The CDR3 nucleotides read TGCGCCAGCAGCCAAGGACTAGCGGAAAACACAGATACGCAGTATTTT.

This clone was counted once. This same CDR3 is encoded by further DNA sequences in the sample. CDR3 sequence (DNA): TGTGCCAGCAGCTTGGACAGGGGAGATACGCAGTATTTT. Protein product: CASSLDRGDTQYF. The V call is TRBV5-6, the J call TRBJ2-3; 7 nucleotides agree with TRBD1. With V trimmed by 0 bases and J by 5 bases, 0 bases remained unmatched. The CDR3 runs 13 residues. Germline CDR1 is SGHDT and CDR2 is YYEEEE. The full variable domain, with the rest looked up from reference TRBV5-6 and TRBJ2-3, is DAGVTQSPTHLIKTRGQQVTLRCSPKSGHDTVSWYQQALGQGPQFIFQYYEEEERQRGNFPDRFSGHQFPNYSSELNVNALLLGDSALYLCASSLDRGDTQYFGPGTRLTVL.

This rearrangement joins TRBV9 to TRBJ2-7; TRBD2 matches 13 bases. Germline-derived CDR1 and CDR2 are SGDLS and YYNGEE. With 4 bases clipped from V and 0 bases from J, the junction kept 4 bases outside the gene matches. This CDR3 spans 16 amino acids. The CDR3 loop is CASSPRTSGSSYEQYV. CDR3 DNA sequence: TGTGCCAGCAGCCCCCGGACTAGCGGGAGCTCCTACGAGCAGTACGTC.

This chain joins TRBV30 and TRBJ2-6, with D maybe TRBD1 (6 bases). CDR3 size: 19 residues. Germline V lookup: CDR1 GTSNPN, CDR2 SVGIG (reference sequence). Trimming took off 3 bases at V and 0 bases at J, with 21 bases between the two ends. This CDR3 is CAWRDLFRGSNSGANVLTF. The CDR3 DNA reads as TGTGCCTGGAGAGACCTCTTTAGGGGGTCCAACTCTGGGGCCAACGTCCTGACTTTC.

This clone has only one observation. This chain connects TRBV30 to TRBJ1-1, with D perhaps matching TRBD1 (6 bases). The CDR3 totals 13 residues. The germline V gene has CDR1 GTSNPN and CDR2 SVGIG (reference sequence). Trimming left V 4 bases short and J 0 bases short, with 9 bases between. The CDR3 coding sequence is TGTGCCTGGAAGGACAGAATGAACACTGAAGCTTTCTTT. Translation gives CAWKDRMNTEAFF.

The chain employs TRBV19 and TRBJ1-5, with no clear D. The V end was cut by 5 bases, the J end by 2 bases, with 7 bases between. CDR3 length: 13 amino acids. Germline lookup yields CDR1 LNHDA and CDR2 SQIVND (reference sequence). The CDR3 DNA follows: TGTGCCAGTAGTGCACTAGGCAATCAGCCCCAGCATTTT. This sequence encodes CASSALGNQPQHF.

This chain links TRBV7-2 with TRBJ1-6; TRBD1 aligns across 8 bases. V shed 4 bases and J 0 bases; nucleotides not matched to a gene: 11. The CDR3 is 19 amino acids. Per the germline V gene, CDR1 is SGHTA and CDR2 is FQGNSA. CDR3 coding DNA: TGTGCCAGCAGCTATAATCAGGGGGCTTCCAGCTCCTATAATTCACCCCTCCACTTT. Translated: CASSYNQGASSSYNSPLHF.